The 17 T cell receptor beta chains in this list originate from one sample, sequenced in a study of cytomegalovirus exposure and HLA in healthy donors. Amplification used 60 Vbeta primers and 13 Jbeta primers. The protocol was immunoSEQ multiplex PCR, while the TCRdb copy is restricted to in-frame clones and leaves out a portion. The sample has 200,000 to 250,000 clones, more than 65% seen once; the top ten hold 0.63%. Sequencing was done on a sample of PBMCs. The source is a man between 18 and 35 years old in good health and CMV-seronegative.

The CDR3 DNA is TGTGCCAGCTCACCACCAGCTGGGGCGGATCAGCCCCAGCATTTT. Protein: CASSPPAGADQPQHF. This chain joins TRBV18 and TRBJ1-5; the D gene is possibly TRBD1 (5 bases). The CDR3 is 15 amino acids. The germline gives CDR1 KGHSH, CDR2 LQKENI. With 0 bases removed from V and 5 bases from J, the gap between germline ends came to 11 bases.

The rearrangement joins TRBV27 to TRBJ2-7; 8 bases map to TRBD2. V was pared by 8 bases and J by 6 bases, with 15 bases of the junction left unmatched. Germline loops: CDR1 MNHEY, CDR2 SMNVEV (reference sequence). This CDR3 comprises 15 residues. The CDR3, as DNA: TGTGCCAGCGGCCAATGGGGACTAGGATCGGGCGAGCAGTACTTC. It yields the protein CASGQWGLGSGEQYF.

This clone was seen more than once but under ten times. The chain is built from TRBV7-8 and TRBJ1-3; D is unclear. This CDR3 region has 14 residues. Germline loops: CDR1 SGHVS, CDR2 FQNEAQ. V was cut by 5 bases and J by 0 bases, with 8 bases left in between. The CDR3 nucleotides are TGTGCCAGCAGCGGCATAACCTCTGGAAACACCATATATTTT. Residues: CASSGITSGNTIYF.

This clone was found a few times. The chain joins TRBV5-4 to TRBJ2-5; D is perhaps TRBD2 (5 bases). The CDR3 spans 14 residues. V was clipped by 0 bases and J by 9 bases, with 15 bases between them. Looked up from germline, CDR1 is SGHNT and CDR2 is YYREEE (reference sequence). As DNA, the CDR3 is TGTGCCAGCAGCTTGGCCGGGAAAGAGAGGGCCCAGTACTTC. Protein product: CASSLAGKERAQYF.

Here the CDR3 DNA reads TGTGCCAGCAGCCCTGACAGGGGAAACACCATATATTTT. Translated: CASSPDRGNTIYF. This chain joins TRBV7-8 and TRBJ1-3; possibly TRBD1 for D (6 bases). The germline gives CDR1 SGHVS, CDR2 FQNEAQ. Between the trimmed V and J ends, which lost 5 bases and 4 bases, there was a span of 9 bases. This CDR3 region has 13 residues.

The chain carries TRBV6-5 and TRBJ2-7; 7 bases fit TRBD2. The germline gives CDR1 MNHEY, CDR2 SVGAGI. The CDR3 contains 14 residues. The V gene end was trimmed by 6 bases and the J gene end by 5 bases; junction bases not matched to a gene: 10. DNA for the CDR3: TGTGCCAGCAGGCGGACTAGGGATTCCCACGAGCAGTACTTC. This codes for CASRRTRDSHEQYF.

J is TRBJ2-5 and V is TRBV11-2, with TRBD2 identical over 7 bases. The CDR3 contains 15 residues. Germline CDR1 SGHAT, CDR2 FQNNGV. V lost 1 base, J lost 1 base, and 3 bases stayed unmatched. This CDR3 reads CASSLVPSGQETQYF. CDR3 bases: TGTGCCAGCAGCTTAGTTCCTAGCGGCCAAGAGACCCAGTACTTC.

The sample holds a few counts of this clone. The V call is TRBV25-1, the J call TRBJ2-5; D unresolved. The V gene's germline CDR1 is MGHDK and CDR2 SYGVNS. This CDR3 is 12 amino acids long. The V gene lost 3 bases and the J gene lost 4 bases, with 6 bases spanning the gap. CDR3 in DNA: TGTGCCAGCAGTGAGGCTCGAGAGACCCAGTACTTC. As protein: CASSEARETQYF.

This clone was seen more than once but under ten times. The V gene is TRBV7-3, the J gene TRBJ2-1, with 7 bases that match TRBD1. Per germline, CDR1 SGHTA and CDR2 FQGTGA. With 6 bases clipped from V and 7 bases from J, the junction kept 6 bases outside the gene matches. The CDR3 totals 13 residues. CDR3 residues: CASRSAGGNEQFF. CDR3 sequence (DNA): TGTGCCAGCAGGTCAGCAGGGGGTAATGAGCAGTTCTTC. The full variable domain, its missing parts supplied by reference TRBV7-3 and TRBJ2-1, is GAGVSQTPSNKVTEKGKYVELRCDPISGHTALYWYRQSLGQGPEFLIYFQGTGAADDSGLPNDRFFAVRPEGSVSTLKIQRTERGDSAVYLCASRSAGGNEQFFGPGTRLTVL.

This chain links TRBV5-6 with TRBJ1-3; no reliable D call. V lost 1 base, J lost 7 bases, and 9 bases lay in between. The CDR3 runs 13 residues. Looked up from germline, CDR1 is SGHDT and CDR2 is YYEEEE. This chain's CDR3 is CASSLRFSNTIYF. The CDR3 DNA follows: TGTGCCAGCAGCTTGCGGTTTTCGAACACCATATATTTT.

The chain joins TRBV5-1 to TRBJ1-2; TRBD1 aligns across 8 bases. Looked up from germline, CDR1 is SGHRS and CDR2 is YFSETQ. Unmatched junction bases numbered 13, after V lost 2 bases and J lost 4 bases. CDR3 length: 17 amino acids. DNA of the CDR3: TGCGCCAGCAGCTTTCGGACAGGGTCGGCTGTCGTCTATGGCTACACCTTC. This encodes CASSFRTGSAVVYGYTF.

This clone showed up just once. The V and J genes are TRBV15 and TRBJ2-1, with TRBD1 identical over 9 bases. The germline V gene has CDR1 LNHNV and CDR2 YYDKDF (reference sequence). Trimming took 4 bases from V and 7 from J; bases not matched to a gene: 11. The CDR3 runs to 16 residues. The CDR3, as DNA: TGTGCCACCAGCAAGCCCGGGACAGGGTGGGGGAATGAGCAGTTCTTC. Amino acid sequence: CATSKPGTGWGNEQFF.

This chain connects TRBV6-7 to TRBJ2-7, with 8 bases matching TRBD2. TRBV6-7 counts as an open reading frame of uncertain function. V lost 3 bases to trimming and J lost 4 bases; unmatched junction nucleotides: 8. The CDR3 loop spans 15 amino acids. CDR3 amino acids: CASSYAGTRRYEQYF. In DNA form, the CDR3 reads TGTGCCAGCAGTTATGCCGGGACTAGAAGATACGAGCAGTACTTC.

The gene calls are TRBV11-2 and TRBJ2-7; D not certain. This CDR3 has 13 amino acids. Trimming took 3 bases from V and 4 from J, leaving 10 bases between them. Per the germline V gene, CDR1 is SGHAT and CDR2 is FQNNGV. CDR3 nucleotides: TGTGCCAGCAGCTTCCTAGTCTCGTACGAGCAGTACTTC. Protein sequence: CASSFLVSYEQYF.

The chain combines TRBV5-8 with TRBJ2-5; TRBD1 agrees at 9 bases. The germline V gene encodes CDR1 SGHTS and CDR2 YDEGEE. The CDR3 is 17 amino acids. V gave up 5 bases and J gave up 0 bases; unmatched junction bases: 11. The CDR3 region is CASSYGTGFFHQETQYF. The CDR3 nucleotides read TGTGCCAGCAGTTACGGGACAGGGTTTTTCCACCAAGAGACCCAGTACTTC.

Only one count was recorded for this clone. This chain uses TRBV5-1 with TRBJ1-1; the D gene is possibly TRBD1 (6 bases). Looked up from germline, CDR1 is SGHRS and CDR2 is YFSETQ. V lost 3 bases and J 1 base, leaving 10 bases between the germline ends. The CDR3 spans 14 residues. The CDR3 loop is CASSSTGTNTEAFF. In DNA, the CDR3 is TGCGCCAGCAGCTCAACAGGGACGAACACTGAAGCTTTCTTT.

The chain links TRBV27 to TRBJ2-1; 14 bases agree with TRBD2. Unmatched junction bases numbered 17, after V lost 5 bases and J lost 2 bases. The CDR3 runs to 21 residues. CDR1 MNHEY and CDR2 SMNVEV come from the germline V gene (reference sequence). In DNA, the CDR3 is TGTGCCAGCAGTCTGTTTAATCCCGGGACTAGCGGGAGAAGGGCCTACAATGAGCAGTTCTTC. Protein product: CASSLFNPGTSGRRAYNEQFF.